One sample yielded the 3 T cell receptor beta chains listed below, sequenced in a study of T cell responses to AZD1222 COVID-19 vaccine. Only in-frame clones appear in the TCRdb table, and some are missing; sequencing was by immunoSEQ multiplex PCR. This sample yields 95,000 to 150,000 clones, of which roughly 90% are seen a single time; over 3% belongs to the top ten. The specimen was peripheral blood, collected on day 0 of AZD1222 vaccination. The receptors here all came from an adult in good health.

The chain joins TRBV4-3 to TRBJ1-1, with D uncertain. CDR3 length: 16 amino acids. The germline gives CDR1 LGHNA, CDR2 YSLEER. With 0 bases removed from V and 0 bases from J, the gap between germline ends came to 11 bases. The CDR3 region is CASSQDIGNLNTEAFF. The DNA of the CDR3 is TGCGCCAGCAGCCAAGATATCGGGAACCTGAACACTGAAGCTTTCTTT.

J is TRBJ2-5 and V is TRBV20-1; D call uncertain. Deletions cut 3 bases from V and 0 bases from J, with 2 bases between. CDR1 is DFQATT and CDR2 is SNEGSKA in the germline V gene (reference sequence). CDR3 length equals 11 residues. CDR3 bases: TGCAGTGCTAGCCACCAAGAGACCCAGTACTTC. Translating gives CSASHQETQYF.

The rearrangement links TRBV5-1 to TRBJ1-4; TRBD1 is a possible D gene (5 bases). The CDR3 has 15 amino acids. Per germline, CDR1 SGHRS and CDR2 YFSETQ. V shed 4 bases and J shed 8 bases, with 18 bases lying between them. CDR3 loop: CASSPGRDWYEKLFF. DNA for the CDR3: TGCGCCAGCAGCCCAGGCCGGGACTGGTACGAAAAACTGTTTTTT.